Listed below are T cell receptor beta chains from one sample, sequenced in a study of T cells after yellow fever vaccination. TCRdb reanalysed the 5' RACE reads using MiXCR and keeps one entry per CDR3 protein. The table lists 600,000 to 750,000 distinct CDR3 sequences, approximately 13% of them singletons. This sample comprised PBMCs, obtained on the day of the yellow fever booster vaccination. The receptors shown here come from a man aged 25 to 40 who received the YFV17D yellow fever vaccine. CDR3s include the opening cysteine and the closing phenylalanine or tryptophan. D genes are given only for firm matches. Expanded clones are given a class, and other clones once, few, many or no size at all.

clone_size j_call v_call d_call cdr3_aa cdr3_nt
- TRBJ2-1 TRBV3-1 TRBD2 CASSHSTSGKYNEQFF TGTGCCAGCAGCCATAGTACTAGCGGGAAATACAATGAGCAGTTCTTC
- TRBJ1-1 TRBV4-3 - CASSWEGDLNTEAFF TGCGCCAGCAGCTGGGAGGGGGATTTGAACACTGAAGCTTTCTTT
few TRBJ1-5 TRBV4-1 TRBD1 CASSQVQGLGSNQPQHF TGCGCCAGCAGCCAAGTACAGGGGCTTGGTAGCAATCAGCCCCAGCATTTT
few TRBJ2-3 TRBV20-1 - CSAREEYLASDTQYF TGCAGTGCTAGAGAGGAGTACCTAGCCTCAGATACGCAGTATTTT
- TRBJ2-7 TRBV19 TRBD2 CASSDLLAGDYEQYF TGTGCCAGTAGTGACCTACTAGCGGGAGACTACGAGCAGTACTTC
- TRBJ2-2 TRBV6-2/TRBV6-3 TRBD2 CASTRPLAGGLHGELFF TGTGCCAGCACCCGACCCCTGGCGGGAGGCCTTCACGGGGAGCTGTTTTTT
- TRBJ1-4 TRBV4-3 TRBD1 CASSPKGARSEKLFF TGCGCCAGCAGCCCGAAGGGGGCTCGCAGCGAGAAACTGTTTTTT
- TRBJ2-7 TRBV4-2 TRBD2 CASSQDSSGSYEQYF TGTGCCAGCAGCCAAGATTCTAGCGGGTCCTACGAGCAGTACTTC
once TRBJ2-2 TRBV9 - CASSVSSGSANTGELFF TGTGCCAGCAGCGTTTCTTCTGGGTCAGCGAACACCGGGGAGCTGTTTTTT
few TRBJ2-7 TRBV12-3/TRBV12-4 - CASSLGGGSPEQYF TGTGCCAGCAGTTTAGGGGGAGGTAGCCCCGAGCAGTACTTC
- TRBJ2-1 TRBV18 TRBD2 CASSPPPGEREDYGEQFF TGTGCCAGCTCACCACCCCCGGGCGAGCGGGAGGATTACGGTGAGCAGTTCTTC
- TRBJ2-3 TRBV5-1 - CASSLVAVTDTQYF TGCGCCAGCAGCTTGGTAGCGGTCACAGATACGCAGTATTTT
- TRBJ2-1 TRBV7-2 - CASGSGVTYNEQFF TGTGCCAGCGGCTCAGGGGTCACCTACAATGAGCAGTTCTTC
- TRBJ2-2 TRBV6-1 TRBD2 CASRGLAGGLSNTGELFF TGTGCCAGCAGAGGACTAGCGGGAGGGCTTAGTAACACCGGGGAGCTGTTTTTT
many TRBJ2-6 TRBV15 - CATSRDRVSGANVLTF TGTGCCACCAGCAGAGATCGGGTCTCTGGGGCCAACGTCCTGACTTTC
few TRBJ2-7 TRBV20-1 TRBD2 CSARLAGLYEQYF TGCAGTGCTCGACTAGCGGGTCTCTACGAGCAGTACTTC
- TRBJ2-7 TRBV7-2 - CASSSRRGAYEQYF TGTGCCAGCAGCTCCCGGAGGGGGGCATACGAGCAGTACTTC
- TRBJ2-7 TRBV7-9 - CASSPWDNQYF TGTGCCAGCAGCCCATGGGACAACCAGTACTTC
- TRBJ2-1 TRBV7-9 TRBD2 CASSPPGSGRDNEQFF TGTGCCAGCAGCCCCCCGGGTAGCGGGAGGGACAATGAGCAGTTCTTC
- TRBJ2-6 TRBV5-5 - CASSLGAPGANVLTF TGTGCCAGCAGCTTAGGGGCCCCTGGGGCCAACGTCCTGACTTTC
few TRBJ2-3 TRBV11-2 TRBD1 CASSPDRVRTDTQYF TGTGCCAGCAGCCCGGACAGGGTCCGCACAGATACGCAGTATTTT
few TRBJ2-3 TRBV5-4 - CASSVKGRTLGTDTQYF TGTGCCAGCAGCGTGAAAGGGAGGACCCTTGGCACAGATACGCAGTATTTT
few TRBJ1-5 TRBV7-2 - CASSLGPYRDQPQHF TGTGCCAGCAGCTTAGGCCCCTACAGGGATCAGCCCCAGCATTTT
- TRBJ1-1 TRBV20-1 - CSARPGTANTEAFF TGCAGTGCTAGACCCGGGACGGCGAACACTGAAGCTTTCTTT
- TRBJ2-1 TRBV4-3 - CASSQATSSYNEQFF TGCGCCAGCAGCCAAGCGACTAGTTCCTACAATGAGCAGTTCTTC
- TRBJ2-1 TRBV20-1 - CSASGDWSGLFF TGCAGTGCTAGTGGCGATTGGAGCGGGCTGTTCTTC
few TRBJ2-7 TRBV20-1 - CSARAGGGEQYF TGCAGTGCTAGAGCTGGGGGAGGCGAGCAGTACTTC
few TRBJ2-1 TRBV5-1 - CASSFGGILAYNEQFF TGCGCCAGCAGCTTTGGCGGGATCCTCGCCTACAATGAGCAGTTCTTC
few TRBJ1-5 TRBV27 - CASSLRSDRNQPQHF TGTGCCAGCAGTTTACGTTCCGACCGCAATCAGCCCCAGCATTTT
few TRBJ2-2 TRBV28 - CASSLSPGISAGELFF TGTGCCAGCAGTTTATCCCCAGGGATAAGCGCCGGGGAGCTGTTTTTT
- TRBJ2-1 TRBV7-9 TRBD2 CASHVAGEQFF TGTGCCAGCCACGTAGCGGGGGAACAGTTCTTC
- TRBJ2-3 TRBV30 - CAWQATDTQYF TGTGCCTGGCAGGCGACCGATACGCAGTATTTT
few TRBJ2-1 TRBV4-3 TRBD1 CASSQGTGGGNEQFF TGCGCCAGCAGCCAAGGGACAGGAGGCGGGAATGAGCAGTTCTTC
few TRBJ1-1 TRBV7-9 - CASSLGRDEAFF TGTGCCAGCAGCCTTGGACGGGATGAAGCTTTCTTT
few TRBJ2-2 TRBV7-6 TRBD2 CASSLATSGRANTGELFF TGTGCCAGCAGCTTGGCGACTAGCGGCCGCGCGAACACCGGGGAGCTGTTTTTT
few TRBJ2-5 TRBV27 TRBD1 CASSSLPGQGKETQYF TGTGCCAGCAGTTCACTGCCGGGACAGGGGAAGGAGACCCAGTACTTC
- TRBJ2-7 TRBV5-6 - CASSSLQRDEQYF TGTGCCAGCAGCTCCTTACAAAGGGACGAGCAGTACTTC
few TRBJ2-1 TRBV10-3 TRBD2 CAISALAGGYNEQFF TGTGCCATCAGTGCACTAGCGGGAGGGTACAATGAGCAGTTCTTC
- TRBJ1-1 TRBV20-1 - CSARVGGRHTEAFF TGCAGTGCTAGAGTGGGAGGGAGGCACACTGAAGCTTTCTTT
- TRBJ2-7 TRBV29-1 - CSAQGLNYEQYF TGCAGCGCGCAGGGACTGAACTACGAGCAGTACTTC
- TRBJ2-3 TRBV20-1 TRBD2 CSAKDHGTSSGSQYF TGCAGTGCTAAAGACCACGGGACTAGCTCCGGTTCGCAGTATTTT
many TRBJ2-2 TRBV10-2 - CASANGGELFF TGCGCCTCAGCAAATGGCGGGGAGCTGTTTTTT
few TRBJ1-2 TRBV7-9 - CASSPRQGIGYTF TGTGCCAGCAGCCCTCGGCAGGGCATAGGCTACACCTTC
few TRBJ2-7 TRBV25-1 - CASSEGISSYEQYF TGTGCCAGCAGTGAGGGAATCTCCTCCTACGAGCAGTACTTC
many TRBJ2-1 TRBV4-3 TRBD2 CASSWGTSGNNEQFF TGCGCCAGCAGTTGGGGGACTAGCGGTAACAATGAGCAGTTCTTC